The clone carrying this TCR beta chain has a count of ten or more. Its target is not known. Patients picked for sequencing had shown CD8+CD57+ cell expansion detected by flow cytometry. In all patients, the disease was severe acquired aplastic anemia. V shed 6 bases, J shed 5 bases, and the junction held 9 bases outside the gene matches. The CDR3 spans 16 residues. Germline-derived CDR1 and CDR2 are MNHEY and SVGAGI. The sample belongs to a study of CD8+CD57+ T cells in acquired aplastic anemia. About the study: The sorted CD4+ and CD8+ cells yielded an average approximately 3.2 ug of DNA.

According to the study, genomic DNA was the template for TCR beta VDJ and CDR3 profiling. In TCRdb, the reads were re-called with MiXCR into one record per CDR3 protein. The sample carries about 160,000 distinct CDR3 sequences, roughly 48% recorded once. Study results and limitations: Significance was not reached for CD8+ Simpson's diversity between patients and controls.

Sequencing input: sorted CD4+, CD8+, or CD8+CD57+ T cells (not recorded which) from PBMCs. This TCR was recovered from a human donor with aplastic anemia. J is TRBJ2-5 and V is TRBV6-5; TRBD2 matches at 13 bases. The CDR3 coding sequence is TGTGCCAGCAGCCGACGCCCGACTAGCGGGAGGGAGACCCAGTACTTC. Protein product: CASSRRPTSGRETQYF.